This T cell receptor beta chain was sequenced during a study of PD-L1 blockade in urothelial cancer. Data came from immunoSEQ multiplex PCR; TCRdb stores just in-frame clones and leaves some out. Of tens of thousands of clones listed, roughly 81% were seen once; the top ten hold roughly 5%. This CDR3 is built from 16 residues. V shed 2 bases and J 4 bases; nucleotides not matched to a gene: 10. CDR1 and CDR2 (germline): SGHTA, FQGNSA. Time point noted: pretreatment peripheral blood. The J gene is TRBJ2-5, the V gene TRBV7-2; TRBD2 matches 7 bases. Sample: PBMCs, taken around atezolizumab (anti-PD-L1) treatment. This receptor was identified in a man in his sixties or seventies with urothelial cancer. CDR3 residues: CASSLFEAGAGETQYF. The CDR3 DNA follows: TGTGCCAGCAGCTTATTCGAGGCGGGAGCGGGAGAGACCCAGTACTTC.